The clone carrying this T cell receptor beta chain occurred a few times. Antigen: not known. J was trimmed by 8 bases and V by 8 bases; bases with no gene match: 3. CDR3 length: 13 amino acids. Per the germline V gene, CDR1 is WSHSY and CDR2 is SAAADI. The data stem from a study of beta chain features in type 1 diabetes. Study-level information: Patients looked much like healthy donors when it came to age, gender and cell yields.

Expressed TCRB transcripts were sequenced because the isolated RNA had all been reverse transcribed beforehand. Sequenced by immunoSEQ multiplex PCR; TCRdb stores in-frame clones only, minus some. The sample has about 280,000 clones, 15% seen once. The study, taken as a whole, reports: TCRB CDR3 length was moderately but significantly reduced in all four CD4+ subsets of Type 1 diabetes patients.

CD45RO/CCR7/CD25/CD127/CD95/CD27 separated CD4+ naive, central memory, regulatory and stem cell-like memory cells by sorting. This TCR was sampled from a man younger than 35 with type 1 diabetes. The chain is built from TRBV10-2 and TRBJ2-1; TRBD2 matches at 13 bases. The sample comprised naive CD4+ T cells from blood. The CDR3 bases are TGCGCCAGCGGGGGACTAGCGGGATATGAGCAGTTCTTC. It encodes CASGGLAGYEQFF.